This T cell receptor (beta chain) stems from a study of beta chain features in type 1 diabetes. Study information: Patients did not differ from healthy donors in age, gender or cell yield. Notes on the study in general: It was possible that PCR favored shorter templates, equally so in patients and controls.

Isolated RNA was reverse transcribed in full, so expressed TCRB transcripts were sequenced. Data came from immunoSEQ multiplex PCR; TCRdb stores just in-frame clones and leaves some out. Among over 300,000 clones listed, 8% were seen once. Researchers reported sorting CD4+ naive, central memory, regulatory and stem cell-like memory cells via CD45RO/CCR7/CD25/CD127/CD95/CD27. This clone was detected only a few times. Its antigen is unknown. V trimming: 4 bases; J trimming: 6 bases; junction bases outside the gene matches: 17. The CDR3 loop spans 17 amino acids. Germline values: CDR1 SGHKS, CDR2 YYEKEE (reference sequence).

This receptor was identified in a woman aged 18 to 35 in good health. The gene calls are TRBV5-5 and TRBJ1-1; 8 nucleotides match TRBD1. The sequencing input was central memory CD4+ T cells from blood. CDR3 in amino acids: CASSQGTAGQGRPEAFF. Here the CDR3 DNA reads TGTGCCAGCAGCCAAGGGACAGCTGGACAGGGCCGCCCTGAAGCTTTCTTT.